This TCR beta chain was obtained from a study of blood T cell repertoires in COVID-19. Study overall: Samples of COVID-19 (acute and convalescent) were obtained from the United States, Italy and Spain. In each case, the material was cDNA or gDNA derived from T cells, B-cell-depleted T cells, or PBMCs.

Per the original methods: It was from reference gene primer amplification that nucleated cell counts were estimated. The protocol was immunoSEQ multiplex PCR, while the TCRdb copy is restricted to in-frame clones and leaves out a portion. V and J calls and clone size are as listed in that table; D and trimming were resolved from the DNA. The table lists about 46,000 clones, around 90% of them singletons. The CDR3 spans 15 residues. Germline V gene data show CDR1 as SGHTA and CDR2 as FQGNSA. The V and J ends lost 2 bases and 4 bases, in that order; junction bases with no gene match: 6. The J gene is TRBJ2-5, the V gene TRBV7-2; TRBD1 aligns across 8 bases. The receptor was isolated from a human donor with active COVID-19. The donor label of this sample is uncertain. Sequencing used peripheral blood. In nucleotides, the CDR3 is TGTGCCAGCAGCTTAAGGCAGGGGGCGCGAGAGACCCAGTACTTC. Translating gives CASSLRQGARETQYF. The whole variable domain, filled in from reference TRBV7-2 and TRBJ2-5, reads GAGVSQSPSNKVTEKGKDVELRCDPISGHTALYWYRQSLGQGLEFLIYFQGNSAPDKSGLPSDRFSAERTGGSVSTLTIQRTQQEDSAVYLCASSLRQGARETQYFGPGTRLLVL.